One sample yielded the 20 T cell receptor beta chains listed below, sequenced in a study of blood T cell repertoires in COVID-19. Here immunoSEQ multiplex PCR was the method, and the copy in TCRdb shows in-frame clones only, minus some. The data contain approximately 280,000 clones, 85% of them singletons. Sequenced sample: PBMCs or T cells enriched from blood (not recorded which). The source is a woman aged 45-65 years who had recovered from COVID-19.

The table lists this clone with a count of one. This chain joins TRBV2 and TRBJ2-7; maybe TRBD2 (6 bases). CDR3 length: 15 amino acids. V lost 6 bases and J lost 2, with 17 bases in between. Germline values: CDR1 SNHLY, CDR2 FYNNEI. CDR3 amino acids: CASRGFRGAPYEQYF. CDR3 coding DNA: TGTGCCAGCAGGGGGTTTCGCGGGGCGCCCTACGAGCAGTACTTC. Drawing the rest from reference TRBV2 and TRBJ2-7, the complete variable domain is EPEVTQTPSHQVTQMGQEVILRCVPISNHLYFYWYRQILGQKVEFLVSFYNNEISEKSEIFDDQFSVERPDGSNFTLKIRSTKLEDSAMYFCASRGFRGAPYEQYFGPGTRLTVT.

The chain links TRBV10-1 to TRBJ2-7, with TRBD1 identical over 12 bases. This CDR3 region has 15 residues. Germline CDR1 reads WNHNN; CDR2 reads SYGVQD (reference sequence). After removal of 4 bases from V and 6 bases from J, the junction contained 7 bases not matched to a gene. The CDR3 DNA reads as TGCGCCAGCAGTGGGGACAGGGGGCGGTTAGGCGAGCAGTACTTC. Amino acid sequence: CASSGDRGRLGEQYF.

This chain uses TRBV30 with TRBJ1-1; unclear D gene. This CDR3 region has 15 residues. V was clipped by 4 bases and J by 1 base, with 16 bases between them. CDR1 and CDR2 from the germline V gene are GTSNPN and SVGIG (reference sequence). Here the CDR3 reads CAWTHNHPGNTEAFF. CDR3 DNA: TGTGCCTGGACCCATAACCATCCAGGGAACACTGAAGCTTTCTTT.

The gene calls are TRBV30 and TRBJ1-5; 7 bases line up with TRBD1. The CDR3 has 14 residues. Unmatched junction bases numbered 3, after V lost 2 bases and J lost 2 bases. Germline assignment: CDR1 GTSNPN and CDR2 SVGIG (reference sequence). CDR3 sequence: CAWSWGTGNQPQHF. CDR3 nucleotide sequence: TGTGCCTGGAGTTGGGGGACAGGCAATCAGCCCCAGCATTTT.

This sequence joins TRBV2 and TRBJ2-3; D is ambiguous. Germline V gene lookup returns CDR1 SNHLY and CDR2 FYNNEI. The CDR3 runs to 12 residues. Trimming left V 6 bases short and J 2 bases short, with 6 bases between. This CDR3 is CASRYYTDTQYF. CDR3 in DNA: TGTGCCAGCAGGTACTACACAGATACGCAGTATTTT.

V and J are TRBV6-5 and TRBJ1-6, with 8 positions matching TRBD1. CDR3 length: 16 amino acids. Trimming cost V 0 bases and J 10 bases; bases outside gene matches: 8. CDR1 is MNHEY, CDR2 SVGAGI, per germline. The CDR3 protein is CASSYSTGEAGSPLHF. The CDR3 DNA is TGTGCCAGCAGTTACTCGACAGGGGAGGCTGGATCACCCCTCCACTTT.

V usage is TRBV30 and J usage is TRBJ2-5; D is possibly TRBD1 (6 bases). Trimming pared 3 bases from V and 5 bases from J, leaving 13 bases between. Germline lookup yields CDR1 GTSNPN and CDR2 SVGIG (reference sequence). The CDR3 loop spans 13 amino acids. CDR3 sequence: CAWSLGHRETQYF. The CDR3 DNA reads TGTGCCTGGAGCTTGGGACACAGGGAGACCCAGTACTTC.

The chain is built from TRBV5-6 and TRBJ2-7, with TRBD1 identical over 9 bases. This CDR3 region has 15 residues. V lost 4 bases and J lost 4; bases outside the gene matches: 9. The V gene's germline CDR1 is SGHDT and CDR2 YYEEEE. The DNA for the CDR3 is TGTGCCAGCAGCGGGGGGACAGGGAAGGTTTACGAGCAGTACTTC. Translated: CASSGGTGKVYEQYF.

This chain links TRBV7-9 with TRBJ1-1, with D perhaps TRBD1 (6 bases). The CDR3 is 15 amino acids. The V gene's germline CDR1 is SEHNR and CDR2 FQNEAQ (reference sequence). Between the trimmed V and J ends, which lost 5 bases and 7 bases, there was a span of 20 bases. The CDR3 DNA reads TGTGCCAGCAGCCCGCGGACAGCACTTGACCTTGAAGCTTTCTTT. Protein sequence: CASSPRTALDLEAFF.

The chain has TRBV11-2 and TRBJ2-2; 9 nucleotides line up with TRBD1. The CDR3 contains 14 residues. Germline values: CDR1 SGHAT, CDR2 FQNNGV. V trimming: 5 bases; J trimming: 7 bases; junction bases outside the gene matches: 5. CDR3 DNA sequence: TGTGCCAGCAGCCCGACAGGGGGGGTCGGGGAGCTGTTTTTT. Amino acids: CASSPTGGVGELFF. The complete variable domain, with remaining parts taken from reference TRBV11-2 and TRBJ2-2, reads EAGVAQSPRYKIIEKRQSVAFWCNPISGHATLYWYQQILGQGPKLLIQFQNNGVVDDSQLPKDRFSAERLKGVDSTLKIQPAKLEDSAVYLCASSPTGGVGELFFGEGSRLTVL.

This chain uses TRBV5-1 with TRBJ2-7; D is perhaps TRBD1 (5 bases). This CDR3 is 16 amino acids long. Trimming removed 3 bases at V and 0 bases at J, with 16 bases between. Germline CDR1 SGHRS, CDR2 YFSETQ. CDR3 in DNA: TGCGCCAGCAGCTGGGCGGACATACCTGCCTCCTACGAGCAGTACTTC. As protein: CASSWADIPASYEQYF.

For the CDR3, the DNA is TGTGCCAGCACGGGGTTGAACACTGAAGCTTTCTTT. Encoded protein: CASTGLNTEAFF. This chain connects TRBV6-5 to TRBJ1-1; D call uncertain. Germline V gene lookup returns CDR1 MNHEY and CDR2 SVGAGI. V lost 7 bases to trimming and J lost 0 bases, with 6 bases between them. CDR3 length: 12 amino acids.

In the case of this clone: The same CDR3 arises from other DNA sequences in this sample as well. The chain joins TRBV5-4 to TRBJ2-3, with unresolved D. The CDR3 consists of 12 residues. V lost 1 base to trimming and J lost 6 bases, with 6 bases between them. The germline CDR1 and CDR2 sequences are SGHNT and YYREEE (reference sequence). CDR3 coding DNA: TGTGCCAGCAGCTTGCCCGGGGATACGCAGTATTTT. Protein sequence: CASSLPGDTQYF.

This clone was seen just once. J is TRBJ1-1 and V is TRBV29-1, with 7 bases lining up with TRBD1. With 1 base clipped from V and 4 bases from J, the junction kept 3 bases outside the gene matches. CDR3 length: 13 amino acids. CDR1 is SQVTM and CDR2 is ANQGSEA in the germline V gene. CDR3 region: CSVEGQGVTEAFF. In DNA, the CDR3 is TGCAGCGTTGAAGGACAGGGCGTCACTGAAGCTTTCTTT.

Of note for this clone: This sample also contains other DNA sequences that code for the same CDR3. The chain carries TRBV5-6 and TRBJ1-1; D is uncertain. The CDR3 extends over 13 amino acids. The ends were cut back, 0 bases at V and 3 bases at J, with 6 bases in the middle. The germline CDR1 and CDR2 sequences are SGHDT and YYEEEE. Here the CDR3 reads CASSLGGDTEAFF. Written as DNA, the CDR3 is TGTGCCAGCAGCTTGGGTGGAGACACTGAAGCTTTCTTT.

CDR3 protein: CASSSRLAGGQVTDTQYF. CDR3 sequence (DNA): TGCGCCAGCAGCTCTCGACTAGCGGGGGGGCAGGTAACAGATACGCAGTATTTT. V and J are TRBV5-1 and TRBJ2-3; 14 bases line up with TRBD2. There are 18 residues in the CDR3. After removal of 3 bases from V and 3 bases from J, the junction contained 9 bases not matched to a gene. From germline, CDR1 is SGHRS and CDR2 YFSETQ.

J is TRBJ2-1 and V is TRBV6-5; 10 nucleotides match TRBD2. The CDR3 consists of 15 residues. Germline V CDR1 and CDR2: MNHEY, SVGAGI. The V gene end was trimmed by 4 bases and the J gene end by 10 bases; junction bases not matched to a gene: 10. The CDR3 sequence is CASSLQAGGPGEQFF. The CDR3 bases are TGTGCCAGCAGTTTACAAGCGGGAGGGCCGGGGGAGCAGTTCTTC.

Note on this clone: This sample includes further DNA sequences coding for the same CDR3. The V gene is TRBV5-1, the J gene TRBJ2-1; perhaps TRBD1 as D (6 bases). From germline, CDR1 is SGHRS and CDR2 YFSETQ. The CDR3 is made up of 14 amino acids. The V gene lost 5 bases and the J gene lost 1 base, with 10 bases spanning the gap. The CDR3 nucleotides are TGCGCCAGCAGTTCGGGACAATCCTACAATGAGCAGTTCTTC. It yields the protein CASSSGQSYNEQFF.

The chain has TRBV3-1 (or the pseudogene TRBV3-2) and TRBJ2-3, with TRBD2 matching 7 bases. The germline gives CDR1 LGHDT, CDR2 YNNKEL (reference sequence). The CDR3 length is 13 residues. Trimming removed 9 bases from V and 3 bases from J; junction bases left unmatched: 6. The CDR3 spells CASRDYATDTQYF. For the CDR3, the DNA is TGTGCCAGTCGGGACTACGCAACAGATACGCAGTATTTT.

DNA of the CDR3: TGTGCCAGCAGCGCCTGGACTAGCGGAGCCTACGAGCAGTACTTC. Protein sequence: CASSAWTSGAYEQYF. The rearrangement uses TRBV5-5 and TRBJ2-7; 10 bases are a match to TRBD2. The V gene's germline CDR1 is SGHKS and CDR2 YYEKEE (reference sequence). V shed 4 bases and J 2 bases; nucleotides not matched to a gene: 6. The CDR3 loop spans 15 amino acids.